This T cell receptor (beta chain) appears in the sequencing data of a study of OX40 agonist ivuxolimab in advanced cancers. Looking at the study overall: The study treated patients with ivuxolimab, an agonistic anti-OX40 (CD134) antibody.

After removal of 2 bases from V and 7 bases from J, the junction contained 9 bases not matched to a gene. The germline V gene has CDR1 MDHEN and CDR2 SYDVKM. The CDR3 is made up of 17 amino acids. The repertoire was sequenced with immunoSEQ multiplex PCR; TCRdb's copy has only in-frame clones and lacks some. The sample lists 85,000 to 100,000 clones, 70% to 85% occurring once. The origin of this receptor is an adult with an advanced solid tumor such as melanoma, head and neck, liver or kidney cancer. This specimen consisted of CD4+ or CD8+ T cells sorted from blood, obtained in a trial of the OX40 agonist ivuxolimab. The V and J genes are TRBV28 and TRBJ1-4, with 11 bases lining up with TRBD1. The DNA for the CDR3 is TGTGCCAGCAGTTTAGAGGGGCGGGACAGGGGGAGTGAAAAACTGTTTTTT. Translating it yields CASSLEGRDRGSEKLFF.